At least ten counts were recorded for the clone carrying this T cell receptor (beta chain). Its antigen is as yet unknown. The CDR3 is made up of 15 amino acids. Germline CDR1 reads MDHEN; CDR2 reads SYDVKM. V lost 9 bases and J 3 bases, leaving 18 bases between the germline ends. RNA transcripts gave rise to amplified TCR beta CDR3 regions. Initially, a first-round RT-PCR of the TCR CDR3 employed the HTBI primer set. TCRdb independently ran MiXCR on the multiplex PCR reads; one entry per CDR3 protein. The sample lists about 500,000 distinct CDR3 sequences, approximately 15% occurring once. The source of the sample is a study of T cells in Graves' hyperthyroidism and ophthalmopathy. Whole-study results and caveats: Classification by a 13 V-J model distinguished ophthalmopathy from stable hyperthyroidism.

The rearrangement links TRBV28 to TRBJ1-5, with D maybe TRBD1 (5 bases). Sequencing was carried out using blood. The sequence came from a woman aged 18-30 years with Graves' hyperthyroidism. CDR3 loop: CASDDGQGANQPQHF. In DNA form, the CDR3 reads TGTGCCAGTGATGACGGGCAGGGCGCCAATCAGCCCCAGCATTTT.